Below, one T cell receptor (beta chain) is given with its context. This sample is drawn from a study of identical twins. Each cDNA held unique molecular identifiers, and template switching gave it a universal primer site. TCRdb analysed the 5' RACE reads with MiXCR anew, one entry per CDR3 protein. This repertoire shows hundreds of thousands of distinct CDR3 sequences, roughly 20% found once; its top ten account for roughly 14%. The CDR3 spans 16 residues. Germline lookup yields CDR1 LNHDA and CDR2 SQIVND (reference sequence). V dropped 5 bases and J dropped 2 bases, with 18 bases sitting between them. These records were also assigned to another study, of T cells expressing NK-cell markers. Per that study: With respect to HCMV, seven of the eight sequenced donors were seropositive, and one was seronegative. For several donors, the dominant NKG2C+ clonotypes made up about 1.0-8% of their CD8+ T cells.

The sample taken for sequencing was PBMCs. The chain combines TRBV19 with TRBJ2-5, with a weak D call TRBD1 (6 bases). The receptor was derived from a woman under 30 in good health. Here the CDR3 DNA reads TGTGCCAGTAGTCTCGAAAAGGGACACCGACAAGAGACCCAGTACTTC. The encoded protein is CASSLEKGHRQETQYF.